The rows below give T cell receptor beta chains drawn from one sample of a study of human T cells and chemical hapten exposure. TCRdb analysed the RACE reads with MiXCR anew, one entry per CDR3 protein. Of fewer than 100,000 distinct CDR3 sequences listed, about an eighth are singletons. The specimen comprised whole blood, sampled in connection with sensitization to the hapten diphenylcyclopropenone (DPC). The source is a woman aged 40 to 50 with alopecia areata. Some clones in this sample may be carry-over from other donors' samples. The CDR3 runs from the conserved cysteine through the conserved F or W. D genes are given only for firm matches. The size entry is marked missing in some rows and otherwise reads once, few, many or a size class.

size | D | J | V | CDR3 | DNA
. | TRBD1 | TRBJ1-3 | TRBV30 | CAWSRLQGASGNTIYF | TGTGCCTGGAGCCGATTACAGGGGGCGTCTGGAAACACCATATATTTT
. | . | TRBJ2-7 | TRBV5-1 | CASSISGTAAYEQYF | TGCGCCAGCAGCATCTCCGGGACGGCCGCCTACGAGCAGTACTTC
. | . | TRBJ1-2 | TRBV2 | CASSEIGQNYGYTF | TGTGCCAGCAGTGAGATCGGGCAGAACTATGGCTACACCTTC
few | TRBD2 | TRBJ2-1 | TRBV20-1 | CSATTGLGSYNEQFF | TGCAGTGCTACCACGGGACTAGGGTCCTACAATGAGCAGTTCTTC
. | . | TRBJ2-3 | TRBV11-2 | CASSLDNGLDTQYF | TGTGCCAGCAGCTTAGATAATGGGCTAGATACGCAGTATTTT
many | TRBD2 | TRBJ2-2 | TRBV7-8 | CASSLVQGGTGELFF | TGTGCCAGCAGCTTAGTCCAGGGAGGGACCGGGGAGCTGTTTTTT
. | . | TRBJ1-6 | TRBV7-2 | CASSPTPAGTANSPLHF | TGTGCCAGCAGCCCCACCCCCGCCGGGACCGCTAATTCACCCCTCCACTTT
. | TRBD1 | TRBJ1-2 | TRBV30 | CAWSWDRGLGGYTF | TGTGCCTGGAGCTGGGACAGGGGGCTGGGGGGCTACACCTTC
many | . | TRBJ1-1 | TRBV5-8 | CASSYTLNTEAFF | TGTGCCAGCAGCTACACTTTGAACACTGAAGCTTTCTTT
few | . | TRBJ2-7 | TRBV20-1 | CSASRSGGAYEQYF | TGCAGTGCTAGCCGGTCAGGAGGGGCTTACGAGCAGTACTTC
few | TRBD2 | TRBJ2-2 | TRBV11-3 | CASSFAGANTGELFF | TGTGCCAGCAGCTTTGCGGGAGCGAACACCGGGGAGCTGTTTTTT
many | . | TRBJ1-1 | TRBV10-3 | CAISEILDSEAFF | TGTGCCATCAGTGAGATATTGGACAGTGAAGCTTTCTTT
many | . | TRBJ1-1 | TRBV7-8 | CASSLGSTTTEAFF | TGTGCCAGCAGCTTAGGGTCGACAACCACTGAAGCTTTCTTT
few | . | TRBJ1-2 | TRBV20-1 | CSARIWGNYGYTF | TGCAGTGCTAGAATCTGGGGAAACTATGGCTACACCTTC
many | . | TRBJ2-1 | TRBV20-1 | CSARPRDLFYNEQFF | TGCAGTGCTAGACCGCGGGACTTGTTCTACAATGAGCAGTTCTTC